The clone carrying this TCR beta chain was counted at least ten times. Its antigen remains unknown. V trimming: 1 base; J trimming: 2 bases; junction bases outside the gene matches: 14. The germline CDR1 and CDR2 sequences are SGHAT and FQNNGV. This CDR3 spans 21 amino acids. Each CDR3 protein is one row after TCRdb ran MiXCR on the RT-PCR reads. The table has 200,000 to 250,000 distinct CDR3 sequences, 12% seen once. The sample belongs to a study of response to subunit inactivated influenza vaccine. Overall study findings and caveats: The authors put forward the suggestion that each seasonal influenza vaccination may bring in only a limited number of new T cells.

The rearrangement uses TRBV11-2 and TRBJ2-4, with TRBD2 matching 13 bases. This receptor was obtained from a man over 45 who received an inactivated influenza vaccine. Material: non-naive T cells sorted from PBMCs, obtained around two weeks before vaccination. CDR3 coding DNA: TGTGCCAGCAGCTTAGTCCCTGGACTAGCGGGGGCCCTTAGGCCCAAAAACATTCAGTACTTC. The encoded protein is CASSLVPGLAGALRPKNIQYF.